This record looks at one T cell receptor (beta chain) sequence and its context. As yet, its antigen is unknown. TCRdb fed the RT-PCR reads into MiXCR, producing one record per CDR3 protein. The sample yields around 180,000 distinct CDR3 sequences, about 9.3% seen once. This sample was taken from a study of response to subunit inactivated influenza vaccine. The CDR3 covers 13 residues. CDR1 is LNHNV and CDR2 is YYDKDF in the germline V gene (reference sequence). J lost 6 bases, V lost 1 base, and 1 base had no gene match. Findings and caveats of the study: T cells newly recruited by each seasonal influenza vaccination are few, the authors suggested.

This material consisted of non-naive T cells sorted from PBMCs, taken on the day of vaccination. The chain uses TRBV15 and TRBJ1-2; 8 bases are shared with TRBD1. This TCR derives from a middle-aged man who received an inactivated influenza vaccine. In DNA form, the CDR3 reads TGTGCCACCAGCAGAGGGACAGGGAATGGCTACACCTTC. Protein: CATSRGTGNGYTF. The full variable domain, in which reference TRBV15 and TRBJ1-2 provide the parts outside the CDR3, is DAMVIQNPRYQVTQFGKPVTLSCSQTLNHNVMYWYQQKSSQAPKLLFHYYDKDFNNEADTPDNFQSRRPNTSFCFLDIRSPGLGDTAMYLCATSRGTGNGYTFGSGTRLTVV.